This TCR beta chain stems from a study of identical twins. TCRdb recomputed calls from the 5' RACE reads with MiXCR, one row per CDR3 protein. This table has about 720,000 distinct CDR3 sequences, approximately 9% appearing once. The data were also submitted as part of a second study, on yellow fever vaccine responses in identical twins.

The sequenced sample consisted of PBMCs. The origin of this receptor is a woman younger than 30 in good health.

CDR3 nucleotide sequence: TGTGCCAGCAGTTACTCGTGGCTTCAGCCCCAGCATTTT. Its translation is CASSYSWLQPQHF. V usage is TRBV6-5 and J usage is TRBJ1-5; no definite D call. The CDR3 totals 13 residues. Per the germline V gene, CDR1 is MNHEY and CDR2 is SVGAGI. V was pared by 0 bases and J by 6 bases, with 6 bases between.